The entry below describes one TCR beta chain. The CDR3 runs 15 residues. The germline gives CDR1 MNHNS, CDR2 SASEGT. With 1 base removed from V and 3 bases from J, the gap between germline ends came to 9 bases. These data originate in a study of CD8 T cells in Susac syndrome. With random hexamers, roughly 0.45 to 1 ug RNA was reverse transcribed. Coverage of TCR beta CDR3 amplification by immunoSEQ multiplex PCR extended to 54 Vbeta and 13 Jbeta. TCRdb itself ran the immunoSEQ multiplex PCR reads through MiXCR, one entry per CDR3 protein. This table has about 180,000 distinct CDR3 sequences, 95% appearing once.

The chain joins TRBV6-1 to TRBJ2-2; maybe TRBD1 (5 bases). This TCR derives from a human donor with multiple sclerosis. The sample consisted of CD4+ T cells from PBMCs. The chain's CDR3 is CASSEVQAYTGELFF. The CDR3 DNA is TGTGCCAGCAGTGAAGTACAGGCGTACACCGGGGAGCTGTTTTTT.